The entry below gives a single TCR beta chain sequence along with its context. The antigen remains unidentified. The junction shows a germline mismatch at one end, possibly a read error. In the PCR, 60 Vbeta and 13 Jbeta primers were used. Data came from immunoSEQ multiplex PCR; TCRdb stores just in-frame clones and leaves some out. The repertoire holds nearly 110,000 clones, 71% seen once, with 2.5% to 3.5% in the top ten. This entry is derived from a study of cytomegalovirus exposure and HLA in healthy donors. Whole-study results and caveats: Later analysis identified a missense DCLRE1C variant that was linked to TCR beta V- and J-gene trimming.

Per germline, CDR1 SGHTS and CDR2 YDEGEE. The CDR3 spans 13 residues. The receptor was derived from a female donor in good health and CMV-seronegative. The chain uses TRBV5-8 and TRBJ1-2; 7 bases align to TRBD1. Sample: PBMCs. Written as DNA, the CDR3 is TGTACCAGCAGGCAGACAGGGAGGAATGGCTACACCTTC. Its translation: CTSRQTGRNGYTF.